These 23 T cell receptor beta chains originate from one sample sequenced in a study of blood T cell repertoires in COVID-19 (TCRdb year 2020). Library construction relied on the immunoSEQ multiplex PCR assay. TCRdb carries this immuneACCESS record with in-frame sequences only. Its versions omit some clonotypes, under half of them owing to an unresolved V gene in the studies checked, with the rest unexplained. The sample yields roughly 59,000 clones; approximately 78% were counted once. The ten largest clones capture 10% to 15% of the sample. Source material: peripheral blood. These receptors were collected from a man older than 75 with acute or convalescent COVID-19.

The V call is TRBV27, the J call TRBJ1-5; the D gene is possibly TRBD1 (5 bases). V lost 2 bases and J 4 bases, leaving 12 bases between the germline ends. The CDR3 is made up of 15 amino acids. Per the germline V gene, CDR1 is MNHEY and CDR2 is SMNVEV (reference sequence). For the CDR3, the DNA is TGTGCCAGCAGTTTAACCGGGGGTGGTAATCAGCCCCAGCATTTT. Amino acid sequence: CASSLTGGGNQPQHF.

DNA of the CDR3: TGTGCCAGCTCACGAGGGACAGGGGCAACTAATGAAAAACTGTTTTTT. Translating gives CASSRGTGATNEKLFF. V usage is TRBV18 and J usage is TRBJ1-4; 10 bases map to TRBD1. CDR1 and CDR2 (germline): KGHSH, LQKENI. The CDR3 runs 16 residues. The V segment lost 4 bases and the J segment 0 bases; nucleotides outside the gene matches: 2.

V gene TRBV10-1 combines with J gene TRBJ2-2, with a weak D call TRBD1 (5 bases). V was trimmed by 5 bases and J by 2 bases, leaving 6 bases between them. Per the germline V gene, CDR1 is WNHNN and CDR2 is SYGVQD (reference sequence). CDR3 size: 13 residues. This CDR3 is CASSRGNTGELFF. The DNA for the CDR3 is TGCGCCAGCAGTAGGGGCAACACCGGGGAGCTGTTTTTT.

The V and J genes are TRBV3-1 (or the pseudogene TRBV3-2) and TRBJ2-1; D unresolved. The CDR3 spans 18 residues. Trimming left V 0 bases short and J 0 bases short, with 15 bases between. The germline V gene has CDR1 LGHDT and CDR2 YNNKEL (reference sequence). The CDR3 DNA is TGTGCCAGCAGCCAAGATTCCAGACTCTGGAGCTCCTACAATGAGCAGTTCTTC. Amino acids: CASSQDSRLWSSYNEQFF.

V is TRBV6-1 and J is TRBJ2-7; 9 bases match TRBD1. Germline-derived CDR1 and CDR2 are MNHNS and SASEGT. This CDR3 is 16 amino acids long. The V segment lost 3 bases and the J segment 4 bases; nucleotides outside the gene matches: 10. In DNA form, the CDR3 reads TGTGCCAGCAGTGACCAGAGTCGACAGGGGGGGTACGAGCAGTACTTC. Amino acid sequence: CASSDQSRQGGYEQYF.

The CDR3 sequence is CASSFLLNQPQHF. CDR3 sequence (DNA): TGCGCCAGCAGCTTTTTACTGAATCAGCCCCAGCATTTT. The chain carries TRBV10-2 and TRBJ1-5; no reliable D call. The CDR3 spans 13 residues. Deletions cut 6 bases from V and 4 bases from J, with 10 bases between. Germline CDR1 reads WSHSY; CDR2 reads SAAADI.

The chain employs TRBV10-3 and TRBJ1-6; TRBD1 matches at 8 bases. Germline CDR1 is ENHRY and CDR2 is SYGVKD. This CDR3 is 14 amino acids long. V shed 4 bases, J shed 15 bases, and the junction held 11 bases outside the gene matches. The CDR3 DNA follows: TGTGCCATCAGTGGGACAGGGTTAAATCAAGGCCTCCACTTT. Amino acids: CAISGTGLNQGLHF.

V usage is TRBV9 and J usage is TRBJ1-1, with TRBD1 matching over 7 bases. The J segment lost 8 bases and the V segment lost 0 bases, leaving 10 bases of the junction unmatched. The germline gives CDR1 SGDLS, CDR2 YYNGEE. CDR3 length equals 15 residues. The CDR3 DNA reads TGTGCCAGCAGCGTAGCTGGGACAGATGCCCACGAAGCTTTCTTT. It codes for CASSVAGTDAHEAFF.

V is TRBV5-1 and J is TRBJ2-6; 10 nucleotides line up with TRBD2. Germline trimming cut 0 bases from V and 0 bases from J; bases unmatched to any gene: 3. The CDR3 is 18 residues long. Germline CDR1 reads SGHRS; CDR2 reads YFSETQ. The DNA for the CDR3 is TGCGCCAGCAGCTTGGGTAGCGGGGGGCGCTCTGGGGCCAACGTCCTGACTTTC. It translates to CASSLGSGGRSGANVLTF. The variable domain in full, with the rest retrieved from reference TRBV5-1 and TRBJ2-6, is KAGVTQTPRYLIKTRGQQVTLSCSPISGHRSVSWYQQTPGQGLQFLFEYFSETQRNKGNFPGRFSGRQFSNSRSEMNVSTLELGDSALYLCASSLGSGGRSGANVLTFGAGSRLTVL.

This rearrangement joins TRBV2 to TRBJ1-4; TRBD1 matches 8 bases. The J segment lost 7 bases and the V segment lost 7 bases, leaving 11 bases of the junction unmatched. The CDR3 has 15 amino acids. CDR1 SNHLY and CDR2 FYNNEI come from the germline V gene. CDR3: CASIRGRTGSEKLFF. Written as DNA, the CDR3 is TGTGCCAGCATTAGAGGAAGGACAGGGTCTGAAAAACTGTTTTTT.

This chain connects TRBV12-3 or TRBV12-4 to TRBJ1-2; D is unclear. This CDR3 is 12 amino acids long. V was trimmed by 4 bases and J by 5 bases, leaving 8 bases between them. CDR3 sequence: CASSWSGYGYTF. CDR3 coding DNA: TGTGCCAGCAGTTGGAGCGGATATGGCTACACCTTC.

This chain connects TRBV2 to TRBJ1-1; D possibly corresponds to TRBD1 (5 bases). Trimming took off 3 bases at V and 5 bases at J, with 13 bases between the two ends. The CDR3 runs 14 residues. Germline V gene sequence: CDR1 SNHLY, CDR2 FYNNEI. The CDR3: CASSDQGFGTEAFF. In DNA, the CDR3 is TGTGCCAGCAGTGATCAGGGTTTCGGAACTGAAGCTTTCTTT.

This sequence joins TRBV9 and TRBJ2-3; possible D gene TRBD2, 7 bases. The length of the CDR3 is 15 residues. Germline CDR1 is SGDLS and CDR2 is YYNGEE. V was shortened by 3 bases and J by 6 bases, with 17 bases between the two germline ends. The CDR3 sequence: CASSADGGHRDTQYF. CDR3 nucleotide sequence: TGTGCCAGCAGCGCGGACGGGGGGCATCGGGATACGCAGTATTTT.

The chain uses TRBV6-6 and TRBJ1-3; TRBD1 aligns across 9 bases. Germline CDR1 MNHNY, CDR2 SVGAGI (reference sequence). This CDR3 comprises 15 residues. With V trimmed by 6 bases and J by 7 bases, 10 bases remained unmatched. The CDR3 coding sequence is TGTGCCAGCAGCCTAACCGGGACAGGGAGGAACACCATATATTTT. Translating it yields CASSLTGTGRNTIYF.

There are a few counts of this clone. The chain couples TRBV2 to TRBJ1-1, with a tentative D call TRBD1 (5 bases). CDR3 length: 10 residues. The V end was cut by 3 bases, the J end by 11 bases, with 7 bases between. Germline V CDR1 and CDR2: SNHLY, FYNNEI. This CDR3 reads CASSDRVAFF. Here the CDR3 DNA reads TGTGCCAGCAGTGACAGGGTTGCTTTCTTT.

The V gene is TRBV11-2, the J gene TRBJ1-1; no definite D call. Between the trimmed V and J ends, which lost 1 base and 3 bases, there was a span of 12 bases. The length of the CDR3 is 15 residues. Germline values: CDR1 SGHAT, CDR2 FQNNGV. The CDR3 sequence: CASSLGLGLYTEAFF. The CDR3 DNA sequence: TGTGCCAGCAGCTTAGGTCTGGGCCTATACACTGAAGCTTTCTTT.

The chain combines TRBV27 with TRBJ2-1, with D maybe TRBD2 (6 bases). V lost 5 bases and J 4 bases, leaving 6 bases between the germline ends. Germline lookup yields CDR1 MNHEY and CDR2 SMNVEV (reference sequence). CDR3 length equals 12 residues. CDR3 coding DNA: TGTGCCAGCAGTGCGGGGTACAATGAGCAGTTCTTC. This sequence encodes CASSAGYNEQFF.

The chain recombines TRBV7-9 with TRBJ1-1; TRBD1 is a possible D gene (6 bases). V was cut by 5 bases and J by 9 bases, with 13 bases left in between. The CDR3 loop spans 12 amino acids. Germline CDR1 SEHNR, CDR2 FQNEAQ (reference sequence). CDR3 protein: CASSHGGLQAFF. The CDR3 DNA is TGTGCCAGCAGCCATGGGGGCCTTCAAGCTTTCTTT. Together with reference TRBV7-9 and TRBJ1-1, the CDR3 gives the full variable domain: DTGVSQNPRHKITKRGQNVTFRCDPISEHNRLYWYRQTLGQGPEFLTYFQNEAQLEKSRLLSDRFSAERPKGSFSTLEIQRTEQGDSAMYLCASSHGGLQAFFGQGTRLTVV.

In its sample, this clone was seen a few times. The CDR3: CSAFEGGTGVSYGYTF. The CDR3 DNA is TGCAGCGCCTTTGAAGGGGGGACAGGGGTATCCTATGGCTACACCTTC. The chain has TRBV29-1 and TRBJ1-2, with 10 nucleotides matching TRBD1. The junction had 15 bases not matched to a gene; V was cut back by 7 bases and J by 4 bases. From germline, CDR1 is SQVTM and CDR2 ANQGSEA. The CDR3 extends over 16 amino acids.

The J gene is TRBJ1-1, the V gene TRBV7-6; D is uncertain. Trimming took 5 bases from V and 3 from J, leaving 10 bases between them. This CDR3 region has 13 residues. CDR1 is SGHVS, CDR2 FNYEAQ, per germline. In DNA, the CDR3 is TGTGCCAGCAGCGAACAAATATACACTGAAGCTTTCTTT. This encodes CASSEQIYTEAFF.

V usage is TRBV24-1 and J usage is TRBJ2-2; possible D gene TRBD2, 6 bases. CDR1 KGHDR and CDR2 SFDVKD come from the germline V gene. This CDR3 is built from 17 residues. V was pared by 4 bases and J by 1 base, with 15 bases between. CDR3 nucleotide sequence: TGTGCCACCAGTGACGCCACTAAAGCGGGGAACACCGGGGAGCTGTTTTTT. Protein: CATSDATKAGNTGELFF.

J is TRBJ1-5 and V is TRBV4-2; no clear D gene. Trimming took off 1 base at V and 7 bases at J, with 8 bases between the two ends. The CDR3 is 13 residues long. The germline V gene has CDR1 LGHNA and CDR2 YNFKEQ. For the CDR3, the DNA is TGTGCCAGCAGCCAAGTCGAGGGACAGCCCCAGCATTTT. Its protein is CASSQVEGQPQHF.

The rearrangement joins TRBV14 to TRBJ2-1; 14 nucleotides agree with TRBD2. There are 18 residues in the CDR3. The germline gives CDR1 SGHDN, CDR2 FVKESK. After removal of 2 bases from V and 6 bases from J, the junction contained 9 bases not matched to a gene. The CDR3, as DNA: TGTGCCAGCAGCCAAAAAAACTCCGGGACTAGCGGGAGCAATGAGCAGTTCTTC. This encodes CASSQKNSGTSGSNEQFF.